Below are 27 T cell receptor beta chains sequenced from a single sample in a study of blood T cell repertoires in COVID-19. Assay: immunoSEQ multiplex PCR; the TCRdb copy retains only in-frame clones and omits some. The table lists about 260,000 clones, about 90% of them singletons, with 0.85% to 0.95% in the top ten. Material for sequencing was PBMCs or T cells enriched from blood (not recorded which). These receptors all stem from a man aged 50 to 60 who had been exposed to COVID-19.

This rearrangement joins TRBV5-5 to TRBJ2-7, with D possibly TRBD1 on 6 matching bases. Germline CDR1 SGHKS, CDR2 YYEKEE (reference sequence). V was trimmed by 4 bases and J by 5 bases, leaving 16 bases between them. This CDR3 is 14 amino acids long. CDR3 in amino acids: CASSGAGTRHEQYV. The CDR3 nucleotides read TGTGCCAGCAGCGGGGCCGGGACACGCCACGAGCAGTACGTC.

This sequence joins TRBV7-3 and TRBJ2-5; 8 positions match TRBD1. Losses at the gene ends were 4 bases for V and 3 bases for J; bases not matched to a gene: 19. This CDR3 is built from 19 residues. The germline gives CDR1 SGHTA, CDR2 FQGTGA. This CDR3 is CASSYKGKGTGQVEETQYF. CDR3 DNA: TGTGCCAGCAGCTACAAAGGGAAAGGAACGGGACAGGTAGAAGAGACCCAGTACTTC.

This clone was seen once. This chain joins TRBV5-6 and TRBJ1-6; 8 bases map to TRBD1. This CDR3 comprises 16 residues. J was trimmed by 3 bases and V by 4 bases; bases with no gene match: 6. The germline gives CDR1 SGHDT, CDR2 YYEEEE. The CDR3 DNA reads as TGTGCCAGCAGCCCGTTCGGACAGGGCTATAATTCACCCCTCCACTTT. Translation gives CASSPFGQGYNSPLHF. Looking up the rest from reference TRBV5-6 and TRBJ1-6 gives the full variable domain: DAGVTQSPTHLIKTRGQQVTLRCSPKSGHDTVSWYQQALGQGPQFIFQYYEEEERQRGNFPDRFSGHQFPNYSSELNVNALLLGDSALYLCASSPFGQGYNSPLHFGNGTRLTVT.

This sequence joins TRBV28 and TRBJ2-7; D is possibly TRBD2 (6 bases). Germline V gives CDR1 MDHEN, CDR2 SYDVKM. The ends were cut back, 2 bases at V and 7 bases at J, with 18 bases in the middle. This CDR3 region has 15 residues. CDR3 nucleotides: TGTGCCAGCAGTTTAAAATTAGGTGCGGGGAATGAGCAGTACGTC. Protein: CASSLKLGAGNEQYV.

This chain joins TRBV28 and TRBJ2-7, with 13 bases identical to TRBD2. CDR1 is MDHEN, CDR2 SYDVKM, per germline. The CDR3 spans 14 residues. Losses at the gene ends were 6 bases for V and 4 bases for J; bases not matched to a gene: 3. CDR3 nucleotides: TGTGCCAGCAGAACTAGCGGGAGGGCGTACGAGCAGTACGTC. Protein product: CASRTSGRAYEQYV.

This chain uses TRBV6-5 with TRBJ1-2; 9 bases are a match to TRBD1. J gave up 0 bases and V 6 bases, and 2 bases lay outside the gene matches. The CDR3 runs to 14 residues. From germline, CDR1 is MNHEY and CDR2 SVGAGI. The CDR3 reads CASRGTGSNYGYTF. The CDR3 DNA reads TGTGCCAGCAGGGGGACAGGGTCTAACTATGGCTACACCTTC.

The V call is TRBV3-1 (or the pseudogene TRBV3-2), the J call TRBJ2-3; D perhaps matches TRBD1 (6 bases). This CDR3 has 17 amino acids. The germline V gene encodes CDR1 LGHDT and CDR2 YNNKEL (reference sequence). With 2 bases removed from V and 6 bases from J, the gap between germline ends came to 21 bases. In nucleotides, the CDR3 is TGTGCCAGCAGCCAATGGTCGTCAGCGGTGGGGGCGGATACGCAGTATTTT. Translation gives CASSQWSSAVGADTQYF.

The rearrangement links TRBV30 to TRBJ1-5; D unclear. V was clipped by 0 bases and J by 0 bases, with 21 bases between them. The length of the CDR3 is 19 residues. Per the germline V gene, CDR1 is GTSNPN and CDR2 is SVGIG (reference sequence). The CDR3 loop is CAWSVREGGIGHSNQPQHF. Here the CDR3 DNA reads TGTGCCTGGAGTGTACGGGAGGGAGGAATCGGCCATAGCAATCAGCCCCAGCATTTT.

V usage is TRBV5-1 and J usage is TRBJ2-7; 8 positions agree with TRBD1. Looked up from germline, CDR1 is SGHRS and CDR2 is YFSETQ. The CDR3 extends over 16 amino acids. V was clipped by 0 bases and J by 2 bases; unmatched bases: 7. The CDR3 DNA is TGCGCCAGCAGCTTGGCCTTACAGGACAGGGCCTACGAGCAGTACTTC. Translating gives CASSLALQDRAYEQYF. Drawing the rest from reference TRBV5-1 and TRBJ2-7, the complete variable domain is KAGVTQTPRYLIKTRGQQVTLSCSPISGHRSVSWYQQTPGQGLQFLFEYFSETQRNKGNFPGRFSGRQFSNSRSEMNVSTLELGDSALYLCASSLALQDRAYEQYFGPGTRLTVT.

V and J are TRBV24-1 and TRBJ1-5; D is possibly TRBD1 (5 bases). The length of the CDR3 is 16 residues. The germline V gene encodes CDR1 KGHDR and CDR2 SFDVKD. V was cut by 4 bases and J by 2 bases, with 14 bases left in between. CDR3 sequence: CATSDRTKGGNQPQHF. The CDR3 nucleotides are TGTGCCACCAGTGACCGGACAAAAGGTGGCAATCAGCCCCAGCATTTT.

This chain connects TRBV11-2 to TRBJ1-2; TRBD1 agrees at 11 bases. The CDR3 has 14 amino acids. Germline lookup yields CDR1 SGHAT and CDR2 FQNNGV. With 4 bases clipped from V and 8 bases from J, the junction kept 6 bases outside the gene matches. The CDR3 DNA reads TGTGCCAGCAGCTCCGGACAGGGGGCAGGAGGCTACACCTTC. Protein product: CASSSGQGAGGYTF. The full variable domain, in which reference TRBV11-2 and TRBJ1-2 provide the parts outside the CDR3, is EAGVAQSPRYKIIEKRQSVAFWCNPISGHATLYWYQQILGQGPKLLIQFQNNGVVDDSQLPKDRFSAERLKGVDSTLKIQPAKLEDSAVYLCASSSGQGAGGYTFGSGTRLTVV.

This sequence joins TRBV7-6 and TRBJ1-1; no firm D call. This CDR3 is built from 13 residues. V was clipped by 3 bases and J by 0 bases, with 5 bases between them. Germline CDR1 reads SGHVS; CDR2 reads FNYEAQ. Written as DNA, the CDR3 is TGTGCCAGCAGCTTCAACATGAACACTGAAGCTTTCTTT. Translated, it gives CASSFNMNTEAFF.

This chain connects TRBV5-1 to TRBJ2-3; TRBD2 agrees at 8 bases. Germline V CDR1 and CDR2: SGHRS, YFSETQ. V was pared by 4 bases and J by 6 bases, with 7 bases of the junction left unmatched. There are 14 residues in the CDR3. CDR3 sequence reads: CASSTGLASDTQYF. The CDR3 region has the DNA TGCGCCAGCAGCACCGGACTAGCTTCTGATACGCAGTATTTT.

The chain employs TRBV29-1 and TRBJ2-1; TRBD2 might be the D (6 bases). Germline V gene sequence: CDR1 SQVTM, CDR2 ANQGSEA. The germline V and J ends were trimmed by 6 bases and 8 bases, with 20 bases remaining between them. The CDR3 totals 14 residues. DNA for the CDR3: TGCAGCGTAAGTCGGGGGACCCTTGGGGATGAGCAGTTCTTC. It is translated as CSVSRGTLGDEQFF.

V is TRBV10-2 and J is TRBJ1-2, with TRBD1 identical over 7 bases. CDR3 size: 13 residues. Germline V gives CDR1 WSHSY, CDR2 SAAADI. J lost 4 bases, V lost 7 bases, and 6 bases had no gene match. The CDR3, as DNA: TGCGCCAGCAAAGACAGGGTGGCCTATGGCTACACCTTC. Translating it yields CASKDRVAYGYTF.

The chain recombines TRBV7-3 with TRBJ2-1; 9 bases match TRBD2. The V gene's germline CDR1 is SGHTA and CDR2 FQGTGA. The CDR3 is 13 residues long. With V trimmed by 10 bases and J by 8 bases, 9 bases remained unmatched. The CDR3 DNA sequence: TGTGCCACCGCGGGAGGGCAGGGCTATGAGCAGTTCTTC. Amino acids: CATAGGQGYEQFF. Supplemented by reference TRBV7-3 and TRBJ2-1, the full variable domain reads GAGVSQTPSNKVTEKGKYVELRCDPISGHTALYWYRQSLGQGPEFLIYFQGTGAADDSGLPNDRFFAVRPEGSVSTLKIQRTERGDSAVYLCATAGGQGYEQFFGPGTRLTVL.

V usage is TRBV7-3 and J usage is TRBJ2-1; 7 nucleotides align to TRBD2. With V trimmed by 2 bases and J by 7 bases, 5 bases remained unmatched. Germline lookup yields CDR1 SGHTA and CDR2 FQGTGA. The CDR3 consists of 14 residues. The CDR3 DNA reads TGTGCCAGCAGCTTACTAGCGGCGGTGAATGAGCAGTTCTTC. It is translated as CASSLLAAVNEQFF.

The CDR3 reads CASSLADSIYNEQFF. The CDR3 coding sequence is TGTGCCAGCAGCTTAGCTGACAGTATCTACAATGAGCAGTTCTTC. V gene TRBV7-9 combines with J gene TRBJ2-1; D possibly corresponds to TRBD1 (5 bases). The CDR3 loop spans 15 amino acids. Germline V CDR1 and CDR2: SEHNR, FQNEAQ (reference sequence). With 0 bases removed from V and 3 bases from J, the gap between germline ends came to 9 bases.

The rearrangement joins TRBV15 to TRBJ1-3; tentative D call: TRBD1 (5 bases). V lost 1 base, J lost 0 bases, and 10 bases lay in between. Germline V gives CDR1 LNHNV, CDR2 YYDKDF (reference sequence). This CDR3 comprises 16 residues. As DNA, the CDR3 is TGTGCCACCAGCAGAGGCGGGGCGACCTCTGGAAACACCATATATTTT. As protein: CATSRGGATSGNTIYF.

This clone was observed once. J is TRBJ2-3 and V is TRBV5-1; tentative D call: TRBD1 (5 bases). CDR1 and CDR2 from the germline V gene are SGHRS and YFSETQ. The V and J ends lost 4 bases and 3 bases respectively, with 9 bases between them. This CDR3 is 13 amino acids long. The CDR3 loop reads CASSPGSTDTQYF. The CDR3 DNA reads TGCGCCAGCAGCCCAGGGTCGACAGATACGCAGTATTTT.

The gene calls are TRBV7-8 and TRBJ1-2; 8 bases agree with TRBD1. The length of the CDR3 is 15 residues. V shed 6 bases and J 2 bases; nucleotides not matched to a gene: 8. Germline-derived CDR1 and CDR2 are SGHVS and FQNEAQ. CDR3 bases: TGTGCCAGCAGTCATTACAGGACAGGGAACTATGGCTACACCTTC. As protein: CASSHYRTGNYGYTF.

The V call is TRBV19, the J call TRBJ1-5; D unresolved. From germline, CDR1 is LNHDA and CDR2 SQIVND (reference sequence). V was clipped by 1 base and J by 3 bases, with 16 bases between them. The CDR3 contains 17 residues. The CDR3 spells CASSIGEYIPINQPQHF. DNA of the CDR3: TGTGCCAGTAGTATAGGGGAGTATATACCGATCAATCAGCCCCAGCATTTT.

The CDR3 DNA sequence: TGTGCCAGCACCGTGGGGACAGGGATCTACAATGAGCAGTTCTTC. Protein sequence: CASTVGTGIYNEQFF. V is TRBV19 and J is TRBJ2-1, with 9 bases identical to TRBD1. The ends lost 9 bases at V and 3 bases at J; junction bases unmatched: 9. Per the germline V gene, CDR1 is LNHDA and CDR2 is SQIVND (reference sequence). CDR3 length equals 15 residues.

The genes are TRBV5-1 and TRBJ1-2; D gene unclear. V was clipped by 5 bases and J by 10 bases, with 15 bases between them. The CDR3 extends over 12 amino acids. Germline-derived CDR1 and CDR2 are SGHRS and YFSETQ. The CDR3 region is CASSSQEKDYTF. CDR3 nucleotides: TGCGCCAGCAGTTCCCAGGAAAAGGACTACACCTTC.

The chain couples TRBV29-1 to TRBJ1-2; 10 bases match TRBD1. Germline CDR1 is SQVTM and CDR2 is ANQGSEA. The CDR3 runs 14 residues. The V gene end was trimmed by 6 bases and the J gene end by 6 bases; junction bases not matched to a gene: 10. This chain's CDR3 is CSVTRDRGLHGYTF. The CDR3 nucleotides read TGCAGCGTAACGCGGGACAGGGGTTTACATGGCTACACCTTC.

The J gene is TRBJ2-7, the V gene TRBV2, with TRBD1 identical over 7 bases. The V gene end was trimmed by 6 bases and the J gene end by 6 bases; junction bases not matched to a gene: 17. The CDR3 loop spans 16 amino acids. Germline V gene lookup returns CDR1 SNHLY and CDR2 FYNNEI. The CDR3 region has the DNA TGTGCCAGCAGCCCTACCCCGGGACAGACCGTTACCGAGCAGTACTTC. It specifies CASSPTPGQTVTEQYF.

The chain employs TRBV18 and TRBJ2-5, with a weak D call TRBD2 (6 bases). CDR3 length equals 13 residues. From germline, CDR1 is KGHSH and CDR2 LQKENI. Trimming left V 3 bases short and J 3 bases short, with 8 bases between. This CDR3 reads CASSPWGEETQYF. Written as DNA, the CDR3 is TGTGCCAGCTCACCGTGGGGGGAAGAGACCCAGTACTTC.